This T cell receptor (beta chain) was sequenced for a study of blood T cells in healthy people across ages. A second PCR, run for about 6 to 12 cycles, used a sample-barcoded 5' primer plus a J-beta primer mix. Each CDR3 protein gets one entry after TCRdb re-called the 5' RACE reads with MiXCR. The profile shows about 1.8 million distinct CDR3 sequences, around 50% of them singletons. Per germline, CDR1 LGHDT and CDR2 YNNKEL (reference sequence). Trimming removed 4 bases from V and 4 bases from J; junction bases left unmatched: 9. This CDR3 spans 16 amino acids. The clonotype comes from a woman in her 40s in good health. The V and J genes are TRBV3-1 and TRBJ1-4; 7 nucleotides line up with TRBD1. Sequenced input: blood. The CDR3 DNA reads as TGTGCCAGCAGCCCAGGTCTACAGGGGATTAATGAAAAACTGTTTTTT. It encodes CASSPGLQGINEKLFF. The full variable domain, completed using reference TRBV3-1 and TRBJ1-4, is DTAVSQTPKYLVTQMGNDKSIKCEQNLGHDTMYWYKQDSKKFLKIMFSYNNKELIINETVPNRFSPKSPDKAHLNLHINSLELGDSAVYFCASSPGLQGINEKLFFGSGTQLSVL.